This passage covers 2 T cell receptor beta chains from one sample sequenced in a study of cytomegalovirus exposure and HLA in healthy donors (dated by TCRdb to 2017 to 2019). Libraries were built with the immunoSEQ multiplex PCR assay. The multiplex PCR relied on a mix of 60 forward primers for TCR Vbeta segments and 13 reverse primers for TCR Jbeta segments. TCRdb limited this immuneACCESS table to in-frame rearrangements with V and J called. A share of clones is missing; checked studies link under half to unresolved V genes, and the rest is unexplained. In all, the sample holds tens of thousands of clones, and 81% of those were seen once. Under 3% of the sample goes to the ten largest clones. Sequencing was done on a sample of PBMCs. The receptors originated from a man aged 45 to 65 in good health and CMV-seronegative.

The chain joins TRBV7-2 to TRBJ1-1, with a tentative D call TRBD1 (6 bases). The CDR3 length is 15 residues. Trimming shortened V by 2 bases and J by 3 bases, and 13 bases separated the two germline ends. From germline, CDR1 is SGHTA and CDR2 FQGNSA. CDR3 DNA sequence: TGTGCCAGCAGCTTAAGTGGGACACAATACACTGAAGCTTTCTTT. This sequence encodes CASSLSGTQYTEAFF.

This chain joins TRBV6-1 and TRBJ1-5; unclear D gene. CDR1 is MNHNS and CDR2 is SASEGT in the germline V gene. This CDR3 region has 15 residues. Trimming removed 4 bases at V and 1 base at J, with 11 bases between. The CDR3 region is CASSGYLMSNQPQHF. The CDR3 nucleotides are TGTGCCAGCAGTGGCTATCTAATGAGCAATCAGCCCCAGCATTTT.